These 22 T cell receptor beta chains were sequenced from one sample in a study of identical twins. TCRdb redid the calling of the 5' RACE reads with MiXCR, one entry per CDR3 protein. The sample shows 200,000 to 250,000 distinct CDR3 sequences, approximately 7% of them seen only once. The sample was also reused in another study, on yellow fever vaccine responses in identical twins.

Sequencing input: memory (CD45RO+) T cells sorted from blood. Receptors were obtained from a woman between 18 and 29 years old in good health.

This clonotype came up a few times. This rearrangement joins TRBV11-2 to TRBJ1-6; D is possibly TRBD1 (6 bases). The CDR3 extends over 16 amino acids. CDR1 and CDR2 (germline): SGHAT, FQNNGV. V was trimmed by 4 bases and J by 7 bases, leaving 17 bases between them. The chain's CDR3 is CASSWGGQGWNSPLHF. CDR3 coding DNA: TGTGCCAGCAGCTGGGGGGGGCAGGGGTGGAATTCACCCCTCCACTTT.

This clonotype has at least ten counts. The rearrangement links TRBV29-1 to TRBJ2-4, with 8 bases aligning to TRBD2. In germline, CDR1 is SQVTM, CDR2 ANQGSEA. Trimming took 7 bases from V and 1 from J; bases not matched to a gene: 9. This CDR3 is built from 15 residues. The CDR3: CSGSAAGGAKNIQYF. Here the CDR3 DNA reads TGCAGCGGCTCGGCGGCGGGAGGTGCCAAAAACATTCAGTACTTC.

The rearrangement joins TRBV6-1 to TRBJ2-5; 7 bases match TRBD2. Trimming took 1 base from V and 4 from J; bases not matched to a gene: 6. The CDR3 has 15 amino acids. Germline assignment: CDR1 MNHNS and CDR2 SASEGT. CDR3 in DNA: TGTGCCAGCAGTGAAGACGTCGGGGGGACAGAGACCCAGTACTTC. Protein product: CASSEDVGGTETQYF.

This sequence joins TRBV5-1 and TRBJ2-3; 12 bases agree with TRBD2. CDR1 and CDR2 from the germline V gene are SGHRS and YFSETQ. The J segment lost 2 bases and the V segment lost 3 bases, leaving 4 bases of the junction unmatched. This CDR3 has 16 residues. The CDR3 region is CASSSGLAGFTDTQYF. In DNA form, the CDR3 reads TGCGCCAGCAGCTCCGGACTAGCGGGGTTCACAGATACGCAGTATTTT.

The chain employs TRBV28 and TRBJ2-7; 7 bases match TRBD1. V dropped 6 bases and J dropped 7; count of bases not matched to a gene: 6. CDR3 length equals 12 residues. The germline CDR1 and CDR2 sequences are MDHEN and SYDVKM. The CDR3 here is CASRLTGREQYF. The CDR3 nucleotides are TGTGCCAGCAGACTGACAGGGCGTGAGCAGTACTTC.

This clonotype was seen more than once but under ten times. The V and J genes are TRBV3-1 and TRBJ2-1, with TRBD2 identical over 14 bases. The junction had 15 bases not matched to a gene; V was cut back by 4 bases and J by 7 bases. The germline V gene encodes CDR1 LGHDT and CDR2 YNNKEL (reference sequence). There are 19 residues in the CDR3. CDR3 coding DNA: TGTGCCAGCAGCCGCCGACTAGCGGGAGGGCCCCTACTACGAAATGAGCAGTTCTTC. This sequence encodes CASSRRLAGGPLLRNEQFF.

V is TRBV12-3 or TRBV12-4 and J is TRBJ2-6, with 9 bases aligning to TRBD1. This CDR3 is built from 17 residues. V trimming: 7 bases; J trimming: 1 base; junction bases outside the gene matches: 8. Here the CDR3 reads CASTQDRGPSGANVLTF. The CDR3 DNA is TGTGCCAGCACCCAGGACAGGGGACCATCTGGGGCCAACGTCCTGACTTTC.

The V gene is TRBV5-4, the J gene TRBJ2-4, with 8 bases identical to TRBD1. Germline CDR1 reads SGHNT; CDR2 reads YYREEE (reference sequence). J gave up 9 bases and V 0 bases, and 5 bases lay outside the gene matches. This CDR3 comprises 14 residues. The CDR3 reads CASSLGRGQGIQYF. The CDR3 DNA is TGTGCCAGCAGCTTGGGGAGAGGACAGGGCATTCAGTACTTC.

V is TRBV20-1 and J is TRBJ1-6; D is unresolved. CDR1 and CDR2 (germline): DFQATT, SNEGSKA (reference sequence). Trimming removed 5 bases from V and 13 bases from J, with 9 bases in between. This CDR3 is built from 10 residues. In DNA, the CDR3 is TGCAGTGCTGCCAGACATCCCCTCCACTTT. Residues: CSAARHPLHF.

This clonotype was observed at least ten times. This chain joins TRBV14 and TRBJ2-1; D remains unclear. This CDR3 region has 11 residues. Between the trimmed V and J ends, which lost 2 bases and 9 bases, there was a span of 5 bases. CDR1 is SGHDN and CDR2 is FVKESK in the germline V gene. CDR3 residues: CASSQTTEQFF. The CDR3 nucleotides read TGTGCCAGCAGCCAAACTACTGAGCAGTTCTTC. Complete variable domain (other parts from reference TRBV14 and TRBJ2-1): EAGVTQFPSHSVIEKGQTVTLRCDPISGHDNLYWYRRVMGKEIKFLLHFVKESKQDESGMPNNRFLAERTGGTYSTLKVQPAELEDSGVYFCASSQTTEQFFGPGTRLTVL.

The chain has TRBV20-1 and TRBJ2-5; D uncertain. CDR1 is DFQATT, CDR2 SNEGSKA, per germline (reference sequence). There are 13 residues in the CDR3. V lost 2 bases and J lost 5, with 12 bases in between. The CDR3 loop reads CSARKPLGETQYF. CDR3 coding DNA: TGCAGTGCTAGAAAACCGTTAGGGGAGACCCAGTACTTC.

This chain links TRBV6-5 with TRBJ1-1; 8 positions agree with TRBD1. V trimming: 5 bases; J trimming: 3 bases; junction bases outside the gene matches: 5. This CDR3 region has 14 residues. Germline V gives CDR1 MNHEY, CDR2 SVGAGI. The CDR3 reads CASSTGQGHTEAFF. For the CDR3, the DNA is TGTGCCAGCAGTACTGGACAGGGCCACACTGAAGCTTTCTTT.

There are many counts of this clonotype. This sequence joins TRBV2 and TRBJ2-7, with 13 bases aligning to TRBD2. Germline trimming cut 5 bases from V and 2 bases from J; bases unmatched to any gene: 6. This CDR3 region has 16 residues. Germline loops: CDR1 SNHLY, CDR2 FYNNEI. CDR3 protein: CASSKGTSGKTYEQYF. The CDR3 coding sequence is TGTGCCAGCAGTAAAGGGACTAGCGGGAAAACCTACGAGCAGTACTTC. Filled out from reference TRBV2 and TRBJ2-7, the complete variable domain reads EPEVTQTPSHQVTQMGQEVILRCVPISNHLYFYWYRQILGQKVEFLVSFYNNEISEKSEIFDDQFSVERPDGSNFTLKIRSTKLEDSAMYFCASSKGTSGKTYEQYFGPGTRLTVT.

CDR3 coding DNA: TGTGCCAGCTCACCAGTCGGTACGCAGAGCAATGAGCAGTTCTTC. Translated, it gives CASSPVGTQSNEQFF. This chain connects TRBV18 to TRBJ2-1; D call uncertain. This CDR3 comprises 15 residues. Germline values: CDR1 KGHSH, CDR2 LQKENI. Trimming removed 2 bases from V and 6 bases from J, with 14 bases in between.

This clonotype occurred a few times. V usage is TRBV20-1 and J usage is TRBJ1-4; TRBD1 matches 7 bases. Germline V gene data show CDR1 as DFQATT and CDR2 as SNEGSKA (reference sequence). This CDR3 has 17 amino acids. The J segment lost 4 bases and the V segment lost 3 bases, leaving 14 bases of the junction unmatched. In DNA form, the CDR3 reads TGCAGTGCTAGCAGAAAAAGACACACAGGGGATAATGAAAAACTGTTTTTT. Translation: CSASRKRHTGDNEKLFF.

This clonotype was found a few times. The chain combines TRBV11-2 with TRBJ2-7, with 7 nucleotides matching TRBD1. V lost 5 bases, J lost 2 bases, and 6 bases stayed unmatched. The CDR3 spans 14 residues. CDR1 SGHAT and CDR2 FQNNGV come from the germline V gene. The CDR3 region is CASSRQGPTYEQYF. The CDR3 coding sequence is TGTGCCAGCAGCCGACAGGGTCCTACCTACGAGCAGTACTTC.

The rearrangement links TRBV3-1 to TRBJ2-7; 9 nucleotides match TRBD2. Germline CDR1 reads LGHDT; CDR2 reads YNNKEL (reference sequence). The CDR3 is made up of 14 amino acids. Trimming took 8 bases from V and 3 from J; bases not matched to a gene: 8. CDR3 residues: CASRRSGSVYEQYF. The CDR3 DNA sequence: TGTGCCAGCCGGCGTAGCGGGAGTGTCTACGAGCAGTACTTC.

The rearrangement links TRBV20-1 to TRBJ2-5, with D perhaps TRBD2 (6 bases). The CDR3 contains 11 residues. Trimming removed 6 bases from V and 5 bases from J, with 10 bases in between. Germline CDR1 reads DFQATT; CDR2 reads SNEGSKA (reference sequence). The CDR3 DNA sequence: TGCAGTGCGGGACTTGGGGAGACCCAGTACTTC. The encoded protein is CSAGLGETQYF.

V gene TRBV6-1 combines with J gene TRBJ2-3; TRBD2 aligns across 7 bases. This CDR3 contains 16 residues. The germline V gene has CDR1 MNHNS and CDR2 SASEGT. V dropped 6 bases and J dropped 5; count of bases not matched to a gene: 14. The CDR3 protein is CASSHQWGGGGDTQYF. DNA for the CDR3: TGTGCCAGCAGCCACCAGTGGGGGGGGGGAGGAGATACGCAGTATTTT.

This chain links TRBV24-1 with TRBJ2-5; 8 bases fit TRBD2. The V and J ends lost 9 bases and 4 bases, in that order; junction bases with no gene match: 9. The CDR3 extends over 14 amino acids. Germline V CDR1 and CDR2: KGHDR, SFDVKD. This CDR3 reads CATGPGGGPETQYF. The DNA of the CDR3 is TGTGCCACCGGGCCGGGGGGGGGCCCAGAGACCCAGTACTTC.

V usage is TRBV5-5 and J usage is TRBJ1-6, with a tentative D call TRBD1 (5 bases). This CDR3 contains 15 residues. Trimming took off 4 bases at V and 9 bases at J, with 17 bases between the two ends. Germline CDR1 reads SGHKS; CDR2 reads YYEKEE (reference sequence). CDR3 nucleotides: TGTGCCAGCAGCGAGTCAGGGTTTGGTGGTTCACCCCTCCACTTT. Protein: CASSESGFGGSPLHF.

The CDR3 nucleotides read TGTGCCAGCAGTCTACAGGGGGCACAAGAGACCCAGTACTTC. It codes for CASSLQGAQETQYF. The V call is TRBV28, the J call TRBJ2-5, with 9 bases fitting TRBD1. V was pared by 5 bases and J by 2 bases, with 3 bases of the junction left unmatched. Germline values: CDR1 MDHEN, CDR2 SYDVKM. There are 14 residues in the CDR3.